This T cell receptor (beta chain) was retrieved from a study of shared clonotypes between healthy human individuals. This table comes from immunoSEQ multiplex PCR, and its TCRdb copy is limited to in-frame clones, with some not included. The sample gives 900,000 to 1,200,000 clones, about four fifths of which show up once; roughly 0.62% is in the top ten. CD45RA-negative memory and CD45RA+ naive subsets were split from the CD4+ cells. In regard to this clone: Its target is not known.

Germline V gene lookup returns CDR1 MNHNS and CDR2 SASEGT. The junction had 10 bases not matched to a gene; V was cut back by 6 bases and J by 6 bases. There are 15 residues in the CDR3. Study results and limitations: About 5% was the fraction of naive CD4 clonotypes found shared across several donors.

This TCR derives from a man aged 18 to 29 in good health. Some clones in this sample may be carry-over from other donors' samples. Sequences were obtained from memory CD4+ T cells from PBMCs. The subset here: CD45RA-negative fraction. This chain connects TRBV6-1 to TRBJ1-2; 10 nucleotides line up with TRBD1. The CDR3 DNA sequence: TGTGCCAGCAGGTCGGCCGGGACAGGGGCGGATGGCTACACCTTC. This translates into CASRSAGTGADGYTF.